One sample yielded the 23 T cell receptor beta chains listed below, sequenced in a study of cytomegalovirus exposure and HLA in healthy donors. Researchers ran the PCR with 60 Vbeta and 13 Jbeta primers. Clones were read by immunoSEQ multiplex PCR, and TCRdb kept only the in-frame ones, dropping some. In the table there are approximately 110,000 clones, roughly 70% of which are singletons. Sequenced input: PBMCs. The receptor set was obtained from a woman in her 40s in good health and CMV-seronegative.

The J gene is TRBJ2-4, the V gene TRBV2, with D perhaps TRBD1 (5 bases). Germline V lookup: CDR1 SNHLY, CDR2 FYNNEI. The V end was cut by 7 bases, the J end by 0 bases, with 10 bases between. CDR3 length equals 14 residues. The CDR3 nucleotides are TGTGCCAGCATCTCAGGGCTAGCCAAAAACATTCAGTACTTC. Its protein product is CASISGLAKNIQYF.

This chain uses TRBV5-1 with TRBJ1-4, with 9 positions matching TRBD1. The V gene's germline CDR1 is SGHRS and CDR2 YFSETQ. This CDR3 is built from 15 residues. V lost 4 bases and J lost 13; bases outside the gene matches: 14. The CDR3 here is CASSGETGGNEALFF. For the CDR3, the DNA is TGCGCCAGCAGCGGCGAGACAGGGGGGAATGAAGCACTGTTTTTT.

V and J are TRBV9 and TRBJ2-7; possible D gene TRBD2, 5 bases. Germline V gives CDR1 SGDLS, CDR2 YYNGEE. The CDR3 length is 13 residues. V gave up 9 bases and J gave up 0 bases, with 13 bases separating them. CDR3: CATTGRASYEQYF. The CDR3 nucleotides read TGTGCCACCACCGGGCGGGCCTCCTACGAGCAGTACTTC.

V usage is TRBV11-3 and J usage is TRBJ2-2; 9 positions agree with TRBD1. Germline V gene sequence: CDR1 SGHNT, CDR2 YENEEA. V lost 6 bases and J lost 7; bases outside the gene matches: 9. CDR3 length: 15 amino acids. The CDR3 protein is CASSKGTGMGGELFF. As DNA, the CDR3 is TGTGCCAGCAGTAAGGGGACAGGGATGGGCGGGGAGCTGTTTTTT.

The rearrangement joins TRBV5-4 to TRBJ2-5, with 7 bases lining up with TRBD2. This CDR3 has 14 amino acids. The germline gives CDR1 SGHNT, CDR2 YYREEE (reference sequence). The ends lost 1 base at V and 7 bases at J; junction bases unmatched: 7. DNA for the CDR3: TGTGCCAGCAGCTTGAAGACTAGCCGAGGGACCCAGTACTTC. This sequence encodes CASSLKTSRGTQYF.

This chain connects TRBV4-1 to TRBJ2-5; unclear D gene. The tail of the sequence fits TRBJ2-7 better, so the J call may be wrong. The CDR3 consists of 15 residues. The germline gives CDR1 MGHRA, CDR2 YSYEKL. CDR3 DNA: TGCGCCAGCAGCCCTACGCTACTGCTCCGCTACGAGCAGTACTTC. This gives the protein CASSPTLLLRYEQYF.

This sequence joins TRBV30 and TRBJ2-5, with 10 bases aligning to TRBD1. Germline values: CDR1 GTSNPN, CDR2 SVGIG (reference sequence). The CDR3 spans 14 residues. V was clipped by 3 bases and J by 5 bases; unmatched bases: 6. The CDR3 nucleotides are TGTGCCTGGAGCGGGGACAGGGGATCGGAGACCCAGTACTTC. It translates to CAWSGDRGSETQYF.

The chain uses TRBV25-1 and TRBJ1-1, with D perhaps matching TRBD1 (6 bases). Germline CDR1 is MGHDK and CDR2 is SYGVNS. The V and J ends lost 4 bases and 1 base respectively, with 16 bases between them. The CDR3 contains 16 residues. Here the CDR3 DNA reads TGTGCCAGCAGTGTAGGGGGGGCGCCGACGAACACTGAAGCTTTCTTT. Its protein product is CASSVGGAPTNTEAFF. The whole variable domain, filled in from reference TRBV25-1 and TRBJ1-1, reads EADIYQTPRYLVIGTGKKITLECSQTMGHDKMYWYQQDPGMELHLIHYSYGVNSTEKGDLSSESTVSRIRTEHFPLTLESARPSHTSQYLCASSVGGAPTNTEAFFGQGTRLTVV.

The chain uses TRBV4-3 and TRBJ2-7; D is undetermined. CDR1 LGHNA and CDR2 YSLEER come from the germline V gene. This CDR3 is 13 amino acids long. Trimming cost V 0 bases and J 3 bases, with 6 bases left between them. The CDR3 DNA is TGCGCCAGCAGCCAAGACGTAATCTACGAGCAGTACTTC. The encoded protein is CASSQDVIYEQYF.

J is TRBJ2-5 and V is TRBV18, with 13 bases lining up with TRBD2. The trim removed 2 bases at V and 4 bases at J, leaving 4 bases unmatched. The V gene's germline CDR1 is KGHSH and CDR2 LQKENI. The CDR3 contains 16 residues. This CDR3 reads CASSPWTSGSVETQYF. The CDR3 nucleotides are TGTGCCAGCTCACCATGGACTAGCGGGAGTGTAGAGACCCAGTACTTC.

The sample holds a few counts of this clone. The chain has TRBV29-1 and TRBJ1-1; TRBD1 aligns across 7 bases. This CDR3 has 13 amino acids. J gave up 4 bases and V 4 bases, and 6 bases lay outside the gene matches. The V gene's germline CDR1 is SQVTM and CDR2 ANQGSEA. DNA of the CDR3: TGCAGCGTTGTCGGGACAGAGGGCACTGAAGCTTTCTTT. Translation gives CSVVGTEGTEAFF.

This chain connects TRBV4-2 to TRBJ2-3, with a tentative D call TRBD1 (6 bases). Germline values: CDR1 LGHNA, CDR2 YNFKEQ. The V and J ends lost 3 bases and 2 bases respectively, with 12 bases between them. The CDR3 covers 15 residues. The CDR3 loop reads CASSQSGAFTDTQYF. The CDR3 bases are TGTGCCAGCAGCCAGTCAGGGGCGTTCACAGATACGCAGTATTTT.

The rearrangement links TRBV7-2 to TRBJ2-7, with 9 nucleotides matching TRBD2. V trimming: 2 bases; J trimming: 7 bases; junction bases outside the gene matches: 9. Germline lookup yields CDR1 SGHTA and CDR2 FQGNSA. The CDR3 extends over 15 amino acids. The CDR3 DNA follows: TGTGCCAGCAGCTTAAGAGCGGGGGGCCGTGAAGAGCAGTACTTC. This sequence encodes CASSLRAGGREEQYF.

This chain's CDR3 is CASSLNSGSRNEQYF. The DNA for the CDR3 is TGTGCCAGCAGCTTGAACAGCGGGAGTCGGAACGAGCAGTACTTC. This sequence joins TRBV5-4 and TRBJ2-7, with 8 bases aligning to TRBD2. The J segment lost 5 bases and the V segment lost 1 base, leaving 8 bases of the junction unmatched. The CDR3 is made up of 15 amino acids. Germline loops: CDR1 SGHNT, CDR2 YYREEE (reference sequence).

The chain has TRBV7-3 and TRBJ1-1, with D possibly TRBD1 on 6 matching bases. CDR3 size: 18 residues. Deletions cut 4 bases from V and 4 bases from J, with 25 bases between. Germline values: CDR1 SGHTA, CDR2 FQGTGA. Here the CDR3 DNA reads TGTGCCAGCAGCTCCTTGAGTGTTATGACAGGCTTGGTCACTGAAGCTTTCTTT. Protein sequence: CASSSLSVMTGLVTEAFF.

This chain uses TRBV7-2 with TRBJ2-7; 7 bases are a match to TRBD2. The germline V gene has CDR1 SGHTA and CDR2 FQGNSA. The CDR3 is made up of 14 amino acids. Unmatched junction bases numbered 4, after V lost 2 bases and J lost 3 bases. The CDR3 DNA reads TGTGCCAGCAGCTTACAGCGGGGCCACTACGAGCAGTACTTC. Translated: CASSLQRGHYEQYF.

The genes are TRBV19 and TRBJ2-7; D is unclear. V shed 5 bases and J shed 3 bases, with 5 bases lying between them. Germline CDR1 and CDR2: LNHDA and SQIVND (reference sequence). The CDR3 sequence is 11 residues long. Written as DNA, the CDR3 is TGTGCCAGTAGTCACATCTACGAGCAGTACTTC. This sequence encodes CASSHIYEQYF.

The V call is TRBV4-3, the J call TRBJ2-5; 7 nucleotides match TRBD1. The J call may be incorrect, as the DNA end agrees better with TRBJ2-7. The CDR3 spans 17 residues. Looked up from germline, CDR1 is LGHNA and CDR2 is YSLEER. This chain's CDR3 is CASSQDIVGQSSYEQYF. DNA for the CDR3: TGCGCCAGCAGCCAAGATATCGTGGGACAGAGCTCCTACGAGCAGTACTTC.

The chain uses TRBV13 and TRBJ2-5; D not resolved. The V and J ends lost 1 base and 10 bases respectively, with 13 bases between them. The CDR3 extends over 13 amino acids. Germline V CDR1 and CDR2: PRHDT, FYEKMQ (reference sequence). The CDR3 protein is CASSLAGNPHQYF. DNA for the CDR3: TGTGCCAGCAGCTTAGCCGGTAATCCCCACCAGTACTTC.

Only a few counts were recorded for this clone. The V call is TRBV7-3, the J call TRBJ2-2, with a tentative D call TRBD2 (5 bases). The CDR3 covers 16 residues. CDR1 is SGHTA and CDR2 is FQGTGA in the germline V gene. Deletions cut 2 bases from V and 5 bases from J, with 15 bases between. This CDR3 is CASSLEGRVSTGELFF. The CDR3 coding sequence is TGTGCCAGCAGCTTAGAAGGGCGGGTCTCAACCGGGGAGCTGTTTTTT.

This clone was seen a handful of times. V usage is TRBV7-2 and J usage is TRBJ2-3, with 9 bases identical to TRBD2. Germline values: CDR1 SGHTA, CDR2 FQGNSA. The CDR3 is 16 amino acids. V was pared by 4 bases and J by 6 bases, with 11 bases of the junction left unmatched. CDR3 amino acids: CASSSYGGGGADTQYF. CDR3 coding DNA: TGTGCCAGCAGCTCTTACGGTGGCGGGGGGGCGGATACGCAGTATTTT.

The chain couples TRBV7-2 to TRBJ2-7, with D uncertain. Between the trimmed V and J ends, which lost 1 base and 3 bases, there was a span of 4 bases. Germline loops: CDR1 SGHTA, CDR2 FQGNSA. This CDR3 has 12 residues. The chain's CDR3 is CASSLVLYEQYF. The CDR3 nucleotides are TGTGCCAGCAGCTTAGTCCTCTACGAGCAGTACTTC. Variable domain in full (rest from reference TRBV7-2 and TRBJ2-7): GAGVSQSPSNKVTEKGKDVELRCDPISGHTALYWYRQSLGQGLEFLIYFQGNSAPDKSGLPSDRFSAERTGGSVSTLTIQRTQQEDSAVYLCASSLVLYEQYFGPGTRLTVT.

The V gene is TRBV5-1, the J gene TRBJ2-7; the D gene is possibly TRBD1 (5 bases). The CDR3 consists of 14 residues. Deletions cut 4 bases from V and 3 bases from J, with 14 bases between. CDR1 is SGHRS and CDR2 is YFSETQ in the germline V gene. The CDR3 region is CASSTAGFGYEQYF. In nucleotides, the CDR3 is TGCGCCAGCAGCACTGCAGGGTTCGGCTACGAGCAGTACTTC.